This entry is about one TCR beta chain. Libraries were prepared by immunoSEQ multiplex PCR; TCRdb keeps only in-frame clonotypes and omits some of them. Among around 79,000 clones, less than 90% were seen once, and the ten largest hold about 9.6%. This sample stems from a study of blood T cell repertoires in COVID-19. Study background: The United States, Italy and Spain were the sources of the acute and convalescent COVID-19 samples. PBMCs, B-cell-depleted T cells, or T cells provided the cDNA or gDNA that made up the material.

This clonotype was sampled from a human donor in a cohort sampled during active COVID-19. Sample: peripheral blood.

CDR3 DNA: TGCGCCAGCACCAGAGCAGGGGAGTACAATGAGCAGTTCTTC. It encodes CASTRAGEYNEQFF. The V gene is TRBV10-2, the J gene TRBJ2-1, with a weak D call TRBD1 (6 bases). Germline-derived CDR1 and CDR2 are WSHSY and SAAADI. The CDR3 has 14 residues. The germline V and J ends were trimmed by 7 bases and 4 bases, with 14 bases remaining between them.